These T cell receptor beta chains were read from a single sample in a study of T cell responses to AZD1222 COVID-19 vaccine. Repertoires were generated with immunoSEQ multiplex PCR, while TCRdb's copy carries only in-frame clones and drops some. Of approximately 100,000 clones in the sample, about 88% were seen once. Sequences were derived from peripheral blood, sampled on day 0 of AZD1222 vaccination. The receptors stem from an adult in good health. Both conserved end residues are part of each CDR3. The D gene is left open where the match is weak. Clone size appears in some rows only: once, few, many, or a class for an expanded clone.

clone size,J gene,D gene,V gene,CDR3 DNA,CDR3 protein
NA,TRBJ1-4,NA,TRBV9,TGTGCCAGCAGCGCACGGTGGGGAAAACTGTTTTTT,CASSARWGKLFF
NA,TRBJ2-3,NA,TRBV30,TGTGCCTGGAGGGACCCCGGGACAGATACGCAGTATTTT,CAWRDPGTDTQYF
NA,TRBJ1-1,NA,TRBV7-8,TGTGCCAGCAGCTTAGGTCGGGGGCGGTGGACTGAAGCTTTCTTT,CASSLGRGRWTEAFF
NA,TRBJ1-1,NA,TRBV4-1,TGCGCCAGCAGCCATGCCGCGTCCACTGAAGCTTTCTTT,CASSHAASTEAFF
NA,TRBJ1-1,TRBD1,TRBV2,TGTGCCAGCAGACCCTACAGGGGCATGAACACTGAAGCTTTCTTT,CASRPYRGMNTEAFF
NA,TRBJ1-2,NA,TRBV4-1,TGCGCCAGCAGCCAAGAGTTCGGTACCGTGGGCGGTGGCTACACCTTC,CASSQEFGTVGGGYTF
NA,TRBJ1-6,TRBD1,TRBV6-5,TGTGCCAGCAGTTACGGGACAGCAAATTCACCCCTCCACTTT,CASSYGTANSPLHF
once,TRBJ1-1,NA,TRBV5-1,TGCGCCAGCAGCCTAGGCACTGAAGCTTTCTTT,CASSLGTEAFF
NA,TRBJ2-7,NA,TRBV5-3,TGTGCCAGACACTCAGGGTTTGGGGGCTACGAGCAGTACTTC,CARHSGFGGYEQYF
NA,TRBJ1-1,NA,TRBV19,TGTGCCAGTAGTAAGGGGAGTCGGCGGGAAGCTTTCTTT,CASSKGSRREAFF
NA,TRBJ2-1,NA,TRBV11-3,TGTGCCAGCAGCTTACTGTACAATGAGCAGTTCTTC,CASSLLYNEQFF
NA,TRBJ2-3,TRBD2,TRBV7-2,TGTGCCAGCAGCTTAAGCGGGGGGGCGGCAGATACGCAGTATTTT,CASSLSGGAADTQYF
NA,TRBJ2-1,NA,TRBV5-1,TGCGCCAGCAGCTCTGAAGGTGGATCCTACAATGAGCAGTTCTTC,CASSSEGGSYNEQFF
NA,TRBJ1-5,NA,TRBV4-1,TGCGCCAGCAGCCAGAACGGACAGCCTGATCAGCCCCAGCATTTT,CASSQNGQPDQPQHF
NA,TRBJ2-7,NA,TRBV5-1,TGCGCCAGCAGTCCGGAAAGGGCCGACGAGCAGTACTTC,CASSPERADEQYF
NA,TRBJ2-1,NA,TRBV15,TGTGCCACCAGCCCACCGACAGGATACAATGAGCAGTTCTTC,CATSPPTGYNEQFF
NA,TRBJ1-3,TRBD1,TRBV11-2,TGTGCCAGCGTCTCGACAGGGGGCTTCTCTGGAAACACCATATATTTT,CASVSTGGFSGNTIYF
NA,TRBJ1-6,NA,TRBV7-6,TGTGCCAGCAGCTTAGGACCCTCCGGCTCCTATAATTCACCCCTCCACTTT,CASSLGPSGSYNSPLHF
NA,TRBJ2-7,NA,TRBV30,TGTGCCTGGAGTGTCGGGGGCGCTTTCTCCTACGAGCAGTACTTC,CAWSVGGAFSYEQYF
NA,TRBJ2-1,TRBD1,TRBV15,TGTGCCACCAGCAGAGCAGGGACAGCGTACTACAATGAGCAGTTCTTC,CATSRAGTAYYNEQFF
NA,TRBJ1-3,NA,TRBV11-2,TGTGCCAGCAGCTTAAGGGCCGGAAACACCATATATTTT,CASSLRAGNTIYF
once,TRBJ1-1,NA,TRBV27,TGTGCCAGCACTCCTTTCGGGGGGCAAGGGACTGAAGCTTTCTTT,CASTPFGGQGTEAFF
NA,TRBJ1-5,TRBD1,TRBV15,TGTGCCACCAGCAGAACCCCAGGGGGCGCGGGTCAGCCCCAGCATTTT,CATSRTPGGAGQPQHF
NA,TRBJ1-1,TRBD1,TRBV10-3,TGTGCCATCAGTGGGCAGGGGGGCACTGAAGCTTTCTTT,CAISGQGGTEAFF
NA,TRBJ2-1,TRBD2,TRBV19,TGTGCCAGTAGCCCGACTAGCGGGGGACCGATCTTC,CASSPTSGGPIF
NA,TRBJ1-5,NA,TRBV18,TGTGCCAGCTCACCAGGGAATCAGCCCCAGCATTTT,CASSPGNQPQHF
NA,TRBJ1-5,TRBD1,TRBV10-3,TGTGCCATCAGTGGAGGACAGGGAGATCAGCCCCAGCATTTT,CAISGGQGDQPQHF
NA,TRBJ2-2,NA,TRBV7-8,TGTGCCAGCAGCTTAGCGAGGGGGGCCTATTCCGGGGAGCTGTTTTTT,CASSLARGAYSGELFF
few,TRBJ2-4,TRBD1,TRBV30,TGTGCCTGGAGTGCCCTGACAGGGAACATTCAGTACTTC,CAWSALTGNIQYF
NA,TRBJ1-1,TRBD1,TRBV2,TGTGCCAGCCGGGACAGCACTGAAGCTTTCTTT,CASRDSTEAFF
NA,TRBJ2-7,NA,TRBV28,TGTGCCAGCACCTCATCCTACGAGCAGTACTTC,CASTSSYEQYF
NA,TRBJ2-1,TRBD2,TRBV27,TGTGCCAGCAGTTTATCATCCCTAGCGGGGGCCAATGAGCAGTTCTTC,CASSLSSLAGANEQFF
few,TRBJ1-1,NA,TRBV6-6,TGTGCCAGCAGTTACGACAAGTCCACTGAAGCTTTCTTT,CASSYDKSTEAFF
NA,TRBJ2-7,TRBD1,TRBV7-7,TGTGCCAGCAGGCGAACCCACAGGGGGCAGACGTACGAGCAGTACTTC,CASRRTHRGQTYEQYF
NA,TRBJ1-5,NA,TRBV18,TGTGCCAGCTCAGGGACCGTCGGCAATCAGCCCCAGCATTTT,CASSGTVGNQPQHF
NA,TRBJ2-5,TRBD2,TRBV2,TGTGCCAGCAGTGTCGGGGGGGCTGTTGAGACCCAGTACTTC,CASSVGGAVETQYF
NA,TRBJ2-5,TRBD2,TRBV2,TGTGCCAGCAGTCCACGGGAGGCCCAGTACTTC,CASSPREAQYF
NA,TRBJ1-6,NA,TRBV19,TGTGCCAGTAGTAGGGACAACTATAATTCACCCCTCCACTTT,CASSRDNYNSPLHF
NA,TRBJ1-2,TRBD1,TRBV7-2,TGTGCCAGCAGCTTCGGCACAGGGGCAAACGGCTATGGCTACACCTTC,CASSFGTGANGYGYTF
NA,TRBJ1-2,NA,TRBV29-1,TGCAGCGTTGCGGGTAGTCCTAACTATGGCTACACCTTC,CSVAGSPNYGYTF
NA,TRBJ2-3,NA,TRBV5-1,TGCGCCAGCAGCTTGGACCGTCTCCTAGCCAGGTATTTT,CASSLDRLLARYF
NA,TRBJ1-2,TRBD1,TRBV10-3,TGTGCCATCATGGGACAGGGGGTTCATGACTATGGCTACACCTTC,CAIMGQGVHDYGYTF
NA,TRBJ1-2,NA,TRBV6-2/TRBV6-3,TGTGCCAGCAGTTACTCTTCAGGGGAAGGCTACACCTTC,CASSYSSGEGYTF
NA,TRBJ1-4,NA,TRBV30,TGTGCCTGCCCTGGGGGCCTTAATGAAAAACTGTTTTTT,CACPGGLNEKLFF
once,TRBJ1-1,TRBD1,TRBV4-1,TGCGCCAGCAGCCAAGGGACAGGTGCGATGAACACTGAAGCTTTCTTT,CASSQGTGAMNTEAFF
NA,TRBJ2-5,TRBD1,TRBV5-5,TGTGCCAGCAGCCTCGACGGGACAGGACAAGAGACCCAGTACTTC,CASSLDGTGQETQYF
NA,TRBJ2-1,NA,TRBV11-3,TGTGCCAGCAGCTTAGCACTTTACAATGAGCAGTTCTTC,CASSLALYNEQFF
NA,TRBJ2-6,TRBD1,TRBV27,TGTGCCAGCAGTATTGGGACAGGGTCCTCTGGGGCCAACGTCCTGACTTTC,CASSIGTGSSGANVLTF
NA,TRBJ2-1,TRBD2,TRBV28,TGTGCCAGCAGGTTTAGCGGGGAACGCAATGAGCAGTTCTTC,CASRFSGERNEQFF
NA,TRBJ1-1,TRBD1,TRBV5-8,TGTGCCAGCCCTCGACAGGGGAACACTGAAGCTTTCTTT,CASPRQGNTEAFF
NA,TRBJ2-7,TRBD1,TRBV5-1,TGCGCCAGCAGCTTGGTGACAGGGGGTAGGGACGAGCAGTACTTC,CASSLVTGGRDEQYF
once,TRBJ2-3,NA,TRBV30,TGTGCCTGGAGTCCCGGGGGCACAGATACGCAGTATTTT,CAWSPGGTDTQYF
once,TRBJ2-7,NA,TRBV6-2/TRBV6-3,TGTGCCAGCAGTTATCCCAGCGAGCAGTACTTC,CASSYPSEQYF
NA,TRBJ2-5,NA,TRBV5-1,TGCGCCAGCAGCTTGATGGCACAAGAGACCCAGTACTTC,CASSLMAQETQYF
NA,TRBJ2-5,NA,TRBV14,TGTGCCAGCAGTTACCGAACCCCCCAGGGGTGGGCCAAAGAGACCCAGTACTTC,CASSYRTPQGWAKETQYF